This T cell receptor (beta chain) was retrieved from a study of shared clonotypes between healthy human individuals. Notes on the study in general: Clonotype sharing across a few donors was observed for approximately 5% of naive CD4 clonotypes. The generation probabilities recorded for non-shared clonotypes fell below those of clonotypes shared by all four donors.

CD45RO-negative, CCR7-positively selected cells formed the naive CD8 fraction, excluding terminally differentiated effector memory CD45RA+ cells. Notes on this clone: Its cognate antigen is unknown.

Genomic DNA of each subset was evenly split across several immunoSEQ plates. How the authors handled the data: Filtering of immunoSEQ junctional sequences could not match full-length read filtering. The repertoire was sequenced with immunoSEQ multiplex PCR; TCRdb's copy has only in-frame clones and lacks some. V and J calls plus clone size are reproduced from that table; the DNA served to infer D and trimming. The table shows about 2,200,000 clones, with about 93% occurring only once. The source material was naive CD8+ T cells from PBMCs. The TCR comes from a man aged 18-30 years in good health. Some clones in this sample may be carry-over from other donors' samples.

CDR3 nucleotides: TGTGCCAGCAGTAACCGGGACAGGGGTAACGAGCAGTACTTC. Translation: CASSNRDRGNEQYF. V is TRBV6-5 and J is TRBJ2-7; 10 positions agree with TRBD1. Per the germline V gene, CDR1 is MNHEY and CDR2 is SVGAGI. J lost 5 bases, V lost 5 bases, and 6 bases had no gene match. The CDR3 totals 14 residues.